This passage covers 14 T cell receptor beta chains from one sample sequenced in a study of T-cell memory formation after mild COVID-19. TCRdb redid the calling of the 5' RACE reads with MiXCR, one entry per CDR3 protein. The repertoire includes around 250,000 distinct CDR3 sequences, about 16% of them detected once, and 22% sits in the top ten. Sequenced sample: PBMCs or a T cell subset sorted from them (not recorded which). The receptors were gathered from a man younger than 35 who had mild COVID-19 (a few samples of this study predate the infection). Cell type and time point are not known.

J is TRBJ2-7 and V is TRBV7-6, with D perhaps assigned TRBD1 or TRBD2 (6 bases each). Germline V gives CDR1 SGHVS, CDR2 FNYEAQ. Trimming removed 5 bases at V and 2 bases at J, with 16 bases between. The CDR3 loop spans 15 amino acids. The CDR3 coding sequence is TGTGCCAGCAGCCCCGGGATCGGGGGCGCCTACGAGCAGTACGTC. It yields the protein CASSPGIGGAYEQYV.

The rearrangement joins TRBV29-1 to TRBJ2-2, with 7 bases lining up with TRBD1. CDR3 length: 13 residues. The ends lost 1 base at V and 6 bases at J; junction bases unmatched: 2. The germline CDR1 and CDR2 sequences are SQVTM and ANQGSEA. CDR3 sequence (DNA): TGCAGCGTTGAAGGACAGGGAGCCGGGGAGCTGTTTTTT. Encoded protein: CSVEGQGAGELFF.

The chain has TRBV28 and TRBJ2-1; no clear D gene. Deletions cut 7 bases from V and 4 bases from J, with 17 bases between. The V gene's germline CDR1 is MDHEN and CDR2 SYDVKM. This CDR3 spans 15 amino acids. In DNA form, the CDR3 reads TGTGCCAGCACCTCCGAACCACGCAATTACAATGAGCAGTTCTTC. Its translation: CASTSEPRNYNEQFF.

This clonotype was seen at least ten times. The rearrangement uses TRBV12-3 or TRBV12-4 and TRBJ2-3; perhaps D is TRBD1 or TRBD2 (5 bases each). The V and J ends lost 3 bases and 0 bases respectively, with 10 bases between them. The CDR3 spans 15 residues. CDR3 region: CASSFSGPSTDTQYF. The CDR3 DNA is TGTGCCAGCAGTTTTTCGGGGCCCAGCACAGATACGCAGTATTTT.

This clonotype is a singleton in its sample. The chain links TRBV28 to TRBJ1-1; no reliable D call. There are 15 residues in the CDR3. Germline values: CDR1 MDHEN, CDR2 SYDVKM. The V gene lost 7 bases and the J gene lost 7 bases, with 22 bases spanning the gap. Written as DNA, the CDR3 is TGTGCCAGCACCCTCGCGCAACAAGCTTTAGGTGAAGCTTTCTTT. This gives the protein CASTLAQQALGEAFF.

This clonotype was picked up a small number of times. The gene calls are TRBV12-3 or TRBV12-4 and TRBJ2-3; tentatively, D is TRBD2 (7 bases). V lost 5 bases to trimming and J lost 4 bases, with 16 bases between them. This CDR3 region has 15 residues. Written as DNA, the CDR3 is TGTGCCAGCAGTCGCGGGGGCGGGAGACCAGATACGCAGTATTTT. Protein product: CASSRGGGRPDTQYF.

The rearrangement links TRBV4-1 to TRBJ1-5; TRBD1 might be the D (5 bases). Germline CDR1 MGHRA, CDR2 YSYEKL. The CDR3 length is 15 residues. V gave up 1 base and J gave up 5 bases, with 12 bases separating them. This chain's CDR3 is CASSQVPQAYQPQHF. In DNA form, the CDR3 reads TGCGCCAGCAGCCAAGTCCCACAGGCCTATCAGCCCCAGCATTTT.

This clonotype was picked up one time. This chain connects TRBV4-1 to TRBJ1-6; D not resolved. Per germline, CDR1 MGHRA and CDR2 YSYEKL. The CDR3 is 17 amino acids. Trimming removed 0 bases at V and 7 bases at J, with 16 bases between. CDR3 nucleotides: TGCGCCAGCAGCCAAGAGCGATCGGCGGTCAGGAATTCACCCCTCCACTTT. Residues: CASSQERSAVRNSPLHF.

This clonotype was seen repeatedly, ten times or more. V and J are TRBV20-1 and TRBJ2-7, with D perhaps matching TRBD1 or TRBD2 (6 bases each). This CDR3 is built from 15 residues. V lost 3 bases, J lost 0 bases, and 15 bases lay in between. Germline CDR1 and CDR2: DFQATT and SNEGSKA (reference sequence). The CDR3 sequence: CSASASGGGSYEQYF. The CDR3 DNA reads TGCAGTGCTAGTGCTTCAGGAGGGGGCTCCTACGAGCAGTACTTC.

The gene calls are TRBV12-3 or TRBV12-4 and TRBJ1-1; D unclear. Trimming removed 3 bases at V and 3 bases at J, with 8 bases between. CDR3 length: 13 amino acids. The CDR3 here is CASSFTRDTEAFF. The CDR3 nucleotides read TGTGCCAGCAGTTTCACTCGGGACACTGAAGCTTTCTTT.

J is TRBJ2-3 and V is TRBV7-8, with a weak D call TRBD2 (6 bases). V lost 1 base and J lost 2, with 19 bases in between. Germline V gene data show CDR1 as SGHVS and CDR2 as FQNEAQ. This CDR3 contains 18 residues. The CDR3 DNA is TGTGCCAGCAGCTTAGGAGGTGGGAGCGGGTTATCCACAGATACGCAGTATTTT. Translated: CASSLGGGSGLSTDTQYF.

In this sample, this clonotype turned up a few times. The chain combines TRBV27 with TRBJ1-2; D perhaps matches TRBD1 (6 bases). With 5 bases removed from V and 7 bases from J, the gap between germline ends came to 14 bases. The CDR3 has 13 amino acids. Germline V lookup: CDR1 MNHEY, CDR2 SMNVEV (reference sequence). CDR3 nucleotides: TGTGCCAGCAGTCTAGGGGGGGCGGGTGGCTACACCTTC. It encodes CASSLGGAGGYTF.

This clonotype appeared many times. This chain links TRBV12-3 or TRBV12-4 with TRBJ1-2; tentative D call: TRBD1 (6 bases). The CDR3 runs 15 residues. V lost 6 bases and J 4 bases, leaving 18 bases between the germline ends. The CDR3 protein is CASSSDRKPSYGYTF. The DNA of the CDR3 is TGTGCCAGCAGCTCCGACAGGAAACCCTCCTATGGCTACACCTTC.

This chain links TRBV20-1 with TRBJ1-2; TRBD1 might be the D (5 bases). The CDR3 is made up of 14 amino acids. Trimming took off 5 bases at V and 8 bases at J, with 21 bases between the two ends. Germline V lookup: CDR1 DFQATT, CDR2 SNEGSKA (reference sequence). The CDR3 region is CSARNRGGVKGYTF. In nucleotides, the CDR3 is TGCAGTGCTCGAAACCGGGGGGGAGTGAAGGGCTACACCTTC.